This TCR beta chain derives from a study of CXCR3-negative and CXCR3-positive naive CD8 T cells. Study-level points and caveats: Diversity was high in both naive subsets and much lower in memory cells. Cryopreservation partially lowered CXCR3 expression, so most assays used fresh PBMCs. Researchers report that CXCR3-positive naive cells carry more hydrophobic TRB CDR3s than CXCR3-negative naive cells.

Each CD8+ T cell subset was sorted in triplicate, 330,000 or so cells each. The CD45RO-CCR7+CD27+CD95- phenotype denoted naive CD8+ T cells. The TRB libraries of cDNA were built by UMI-labeled 5' RACE. TCRdb reworked the 5' RACE reads into one entry per CDR3 protein, no DNA. This sample's clone table lists about 98,000 distinct CDR3 sequences. The length of the CDR3 is 16 residues. CDR1 is LGHNA and CDR2 is YSLEER in the germline V gene. This clonotype counts as medium-sized by frequency. Its target is unknown. The gene calls are TRBV4-3 and TRBJ2-3; TCRdb proposes TRBD2, but this gene call is untestable without DNA. What was sequenced was naive CXCR3+ CD8+ T cells from blood. Subset described: CD45RO-CCR7+CD27+CD95- naive CD8+ T cells expressing CXCR3 (TNR3+). The sequence was collected from a human donor in good health. Some clones in this sample may be carry-over from other donors' samples. The CDR3 loop is CASSQGAAGSTDTQYF.